This T cell receptor (beta chain) was captured by sequencing in a study of tumor-infiltrating lymphocytes in primary liver carcinoma. Study-level points and caveats: Tumors and blood were compared for top-250-clone fraction, and tumors had the significantly higher value (p = 0.039). Merely some 7-24% of top clones spanned all five tumor regions.

The CDR3 has 12 residues. The germline CDR1 and CDR2 sequences are MDHEN and SYDVKM. The germline V and J ends were trimmed by 7 bases and 8 bases, with 15 bases remaining between them. cDNA specific to TCR beta was made from 500 ng of total RNA, with a constant-region primer employed for priming. Slightly modified ARM-PCR, run as three nested multiplex PCR rounds, produced the TCR beta libraries. For 10 cycles apiece, the opening two PCR rounds ran with TRBV1-TRBV30 forward primers and a C-beta reverse primer. TCRdb reprocessed the multiplex PCR reads with MiXCR, giving one entry per CDR3 protein. The sample contains roughly 100,000 distinct CDR3 sequences, approximately 70% of which appear only once. This clonotype has just a few counts. Its antigen is currently unknown. RNA and DNA were co-extracted from about 19-30 mg of unsorted bulk tissue. Surgical resection was used to treat these primary liver carcinoma patients. These patients lived with chronic HBV infection and had never been treated.

Sequencing was performed on liver tumor tissue from sampling region 2. Subset: tumor region T2, inferior pole. The origin of this receptor is a woman in her fifties or sixties with primary liver carcinoma and hepatitis B virus infection. The V gene is TRBV28, the J gene TRBJ2-7; the D is unclear. In nucleotides, the CDR3 is TGTGCCAGCAACGACAACACAAGGAAGCAGTACTTC. Amino acids: CASNDNTRKQYF.